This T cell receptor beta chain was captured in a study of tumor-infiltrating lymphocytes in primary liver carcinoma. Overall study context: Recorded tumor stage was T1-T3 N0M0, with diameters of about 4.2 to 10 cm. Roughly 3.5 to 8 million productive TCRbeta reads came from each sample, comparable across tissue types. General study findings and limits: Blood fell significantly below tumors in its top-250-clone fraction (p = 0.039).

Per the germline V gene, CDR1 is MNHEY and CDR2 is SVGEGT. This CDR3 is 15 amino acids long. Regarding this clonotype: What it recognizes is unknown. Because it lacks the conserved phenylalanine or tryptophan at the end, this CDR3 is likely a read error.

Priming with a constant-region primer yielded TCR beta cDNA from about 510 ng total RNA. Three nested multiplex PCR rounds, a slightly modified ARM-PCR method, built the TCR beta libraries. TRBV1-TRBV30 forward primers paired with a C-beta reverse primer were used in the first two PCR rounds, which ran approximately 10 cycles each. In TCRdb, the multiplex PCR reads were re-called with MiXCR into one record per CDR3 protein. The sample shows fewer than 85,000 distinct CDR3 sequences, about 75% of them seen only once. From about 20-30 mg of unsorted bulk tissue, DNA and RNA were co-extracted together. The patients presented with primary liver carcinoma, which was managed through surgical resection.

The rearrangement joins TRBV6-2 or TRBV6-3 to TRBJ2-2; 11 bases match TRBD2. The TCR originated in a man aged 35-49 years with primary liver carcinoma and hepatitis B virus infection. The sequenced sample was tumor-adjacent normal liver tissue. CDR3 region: CARSYALAGGGELFL. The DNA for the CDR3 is TGTGCCAGAAGTTACGCGCTAGCGGGAGGCGGGGAGCTGTTTCTT.